These 17 T cell receptor beta chains were sequenced from one sample in a study of beta chain features in type 1 diabetes. The study's findings and limits: When Type 1 diabetes patients were examined, their TCRB CDR3s proved moderately but significantly shorter in all four CD4+ subsets.

The sequenced template was cDNA made from the entire isolated RNA. TCRdb keeps only in-frame clones here, not all; method: immunoSEQ multiplex PCR. This sample has 500,000 to 800,000 clones, with around an eighth found just once. No cognate antigen is known for these TCRs. The specimen sequenced was naive CD4+ T cells from blood. The receptors stem from a man aged 25 to 40 with type 1 diabetes.

Only a few counts were recorded for this clone. The V call is TRBV13, the J call TRBJ2-3; either TRBD1 or TRBD2 may fit D (5 bases each). V dropped 3 bases and J dropped 3 bases, with 25 bases sitting between them. The CDR3 has 19 amino acids. In germline, CDR1 is PRHDT, CDR2 FYEKMQ (reference sequence). As DNA, the CDR3 is TGTGCCAGCAGCTTCCCAACGAAAGCCGGGACCCGAGGGACAGATACGCAGTATTTT. Amino acids: CASSFPTKAGTRGTDTQYF.

A few counts support this clone. The chain employs TRBV19 and TRBJ2-2; 10 positions match TRBD1. The V gene end was trimmed by 4 bases and the J gene end by 6 bases; junction bases not matched to a gene: 5. CDR1 is LNHDA and CDR2 is SQIVND in the germline V gene (reference sequence). This CDR3 is built from 15 residues. CDR3 amino acids: CASSTGTGVPGELFF. For the CDR3, the DNA is TGTGCCAGTAGTACCGGGACAGGGGTTCCCGGGGAGCTGTTTTTT.

The CDR3 nucleotides are TGTGCCAGCAGCCAAGTCAGGGATGATTTTGGCTACACCTTC. This translates into CASSQVRDDFGYTF. The rearrangement uses TRBV4-2 and TRBJ1-2, with D tentatively TRBD1 (5 bases). In germline, CDR1 is LGHNA, CDR2 YNFKEQ. V was trimmed by 1 base and J by 7 bases, leaving 13 bases between them. The CDR3 runs to 14 residues.

The CDR3 protein is CASSVDPRGDTQYF. CDR3 coding DNA: TGTGCCAGCAGCGTAGATCCCAGGGGGGATACGCAGTATTTT. The chain employs TRBV9 and TRBJ2-3; TRBD1 matches 7 bases. Germline CDR1 is SGDLS and CDR2 is YYNGEE. The CDR3 spans 14 residues. The V and J ends lost 0 bases and 6 bases, in that order; junction bases with no gene match: 4.

This clone was picked up a small number of times. The chain has TRBV15 and TRBJ2-7; D is uncertain. Trimming removed 0 bases from V and 0 bases from J, with 12 bases in between. The length of the CDR3 is 16 residues. Germline CDR1 reads LNHNV; CDR2 reads YYDKDF (reference sequence). CDR3 amino acids: CATSRESGESSYEQYF. Here the CDR3 DNA reads TGTGCCACCAGCAGAGAATCCGGTGAGAGCTCCTACGAGCAGTACTTC.

V usage is TRBV12-2 and J usage is TRBJ2-1; the D call in the table, TRBD1, was not verified against the DNA. TRBV12-2 is given as a pseudogene. This CDR3 contains 14 residues. CDR3 in DNA: TGTGCAAGTCGGCCTGGTCAGTCCTACAATGAGCAGTTCTTC. This codes for CASRPGQSYNEQFF.

This clone was recorded a few times. CDR3 in DNA: TGTGCCAGCAGCCAAGGAGGAGGCGAGACCCAGTACTTC. Residues: CASSQGGGETQYF. This chain uses TRBV14 with TRBJ2-5; a possible D gene is TRBD2 (5 bases). Trimming cost V 1 base and J 5 bases, with 8 bases left between them. The CDR3 covers 13 residues. From germline, CDR1 is SGHDN and CDR2 FVKESK.

This clone was observed a handful of times. The chain employs TRBV2 and TRBJ2-3, with D possibly being TRBD2 (6 bases). This CDR3 spans 14 amino acids. Trimming cost V 6 bases and J 5 bases, with 15 bases left between them. The V gene's germline CDR1 is SNHLY and CDR2 FYNNEI. The CDR3 here is CASRTGLSVDTQYF. Here the CDR3 DNA reads TGTGCCAGCAGGACGGGACTTTCCGTAGATACGCAGTATTTT.

This clone was seen a handful of times. The chain is built from TRBV10-3 and TRBJ2-7, with D perhaps TRBD1 (5 bases). Trimming shortened V by 8 bases and J by 12 bases, and 20 bases separated the two germline ends. In germline, CDR1 is ENHRY, CDR2 SYGVKD. This CDR3 comprises 12 residues. The CDR3 reads CAIGEDSLRWYF. DNA for the CDR3: TGTGCCATCGGAGAAGACAGTCTAAGGTGGTACTTC.

This chain joins TRBV28 and TRBJ2-1; 8 bases are a match to TRBD2. The CDR3 is 15 amino acids. Germline assignment: CDR1 MDHEN and CDR2 SYDVKM. J was trimmed by 4 bases and V by 6 bases; bases with no gene match: 8. In DNA form, the CDR3 reads TGTGCCAGCAGCCGCGGGGGGACCTCATACAATGAGCAGTTCTTC. Protein sequence: CASSRGGTSYNEQFF.

The rearrangement uses TRBV2 and TRBJ1-6, with TRBD1 matching 8 bases. Looked up from germline, CDR1 is SNHLY and CDR2 is FYNNEI. The CDR3 totals 14 residues. Trimming took 7 bases from V and 7 from J; bases not matched to a gene: 6. Written as DNA, the CDR3 is TGTGCCAGCACTCCGGACAGGGTAAATTCACCCCTCCACTTT. Translated: CASTPDRVNSPLHF.

The sample holds a few counts of this clone. V usage is TRBV6-6 and J usage is TRBJ2-3; TRBD2 aligns across 8 bases. The junction had 11 bases not matched to a gene; V was cut back by 7 bases and J by 2 bases. Germline CDR1 and CDR2: MNHNY and SVGAGI (reference sequence). The CDR3 contains 16 residues. CDR3 protein: CASKWDSGESTDTQYF. The CDR3, as DNA: TGTGCCAGCAAGTGGGATAGCGGGGAATCCACAGATACGCAGTATTTT.

The table lists this clone with a few counts. This chain links TRBV5-6 with TRBJ2-1; a possible D gene is TRBD2 (6 bases). CDR3 size: 16 residues. The germline gives CDR1 SGHDT, CDR2 YYEEEE. Trimming took 4 bases from V and 2 from J, leaving 16 bases between them. The CDR3 DNA reads as TGTGCCAGCAGCCCCCTGGGGAGGACGACCTACAATGAGCAGTTCTTC. Amino acids: CASSPLGRTTYNEQFF.

This clone turned up a few times. J is TRBJ1-2 and V is TRBV10-3, with 11 bases that match TRBD1. Germline CDR1 is ENHRY and CDR2 is SYGVKD. V lost 11 bases, J lost 6 bases, and 14 bases stayed unmatched. The CDR3 is made up of 15 amino acids. For the CDR3, the DNA is TGTGCCTCATACTGGACAGGGGGCGTATATGATGGCTACACCTTC. Translated: CASYWTGGVYDGYTF.

The V gene is TRBV18, the J gene TRBJ2-7; unclear D gene. Germline V gene data show CDR1 as KGHSH and CDR2 as LQKENI. Trimming took 2 bases from V and 3 from J, leaving 14 bases between them. The CDR3 spans 15 residues. CDR3 coding DNA: TGTGCCAGCTCACCAGATTTAACCCACTTCTACGAGCAGTACTTC. As protein: CASSPDLTHFYEQYF.

This chain joins TRBV5-6 and TRBJ2-2; no reliable D call. CDR1 is SGHDT and CDR2 is YYEEEE in the germline V gene. The CDR3 contains 15 residues. V dropped 5 bases and J dropped 2 bases, with 13 bases sitting between them. The chain's CDR3 is CASSGMTVNTGELFF. DNA of the CDR3: TGTGCCAGCAGTGGGATGACCGTCAACACCGGGGAGCTGTTTTTT.

This CDR3 is CASRMGQVNTEAFF. DNA for the CDR3: TGTGCCAGCAGGATGGGACAGGTGAACACTGAAGCTTTCTTT. The chain carries TRBV6-1 and TRBJ1-1; 8 bases match TRBD1. The junction had 3 bases not matched to a gene; V was cut back by 6 bases and J by 0 bases. Germline CDR1 reads MNHNS; CDR2 reads SASEGT. The CDR3 runs to 14 residues.